The rows below give T cell receptor beta chains drawn from one sample of a study of cytomegalovirus exposure and HLA in healthy donors. Some clones are missing from TCRdb's copy, which holds only in-frame ones; the method was immunoSEQ multiplex PCR. The sample consists of 200,000 to 300,000 clones, 90% of them appearing once. Sequencing was performed on PBMCs. These receptors were taken from a woman aged 25 to 39 in good health and CMV-seronegative. CDR3s include the opening cysteine and the closing phenylalanine or tryptophan. Each record gives: J gene, D gene, V gene, clone size, CDR3 protein, CDR3 DNA. A D gene is named only where the DNA matches it firmly. The listing skips clone size in some rows; elsewhere it reads once, few, many or a size class.

j_call: TRBJ2-7
d_call: TRBD2
v_call: TRBV19
clone_size: .
cdr3_aa: CATSAGPTYEQYF
cdr3_nt: TGTGCCACGTCAGCGGGACCGACCTACGAGCAGTACTTC

j_call: TRBJ2-3
d_call: .
v_call: TRBV5-4
clone_size: .
cdr3_aa: CASSYRATSTDTQYF
cdr3_nt: TGTGCCAGCAGCTATAGGGCGACTAGCACAGATACGCAGTATTTT

j_call: TRBJ2-2
d_call: .
v_call: TRBV5-1
clone_size: .
cdr3_aa: CASSLYGGNTGELFF
cdr3_nt: TGCGCCAGCAGCTTGTACGGCGGGAACACCGGGGAGCTGTTTTTT

j_call: TRBJ1-1
d_call: .
v_call: TRBV21-1
clone_size: once
cdr3_aa: CASSNCCGVLRVKTEAFF
cdr3_nt: TGTGCCAGCAGCAATTGCTGCGGAGTCCTCCGGGTTAAGACTGAAGCTTTCTTT

j_call: TRBJ1-2
d_call: TRBD1
v_call: TRBV29-1
clone_size: .
cdr3_aa: CSVLTLRGHGYTF
cdr3_nt: TGCAGCGTCCTAACGCTTAGGGGGCACGGCTACACCTTC

j_call: TRBJ2-7
d_call: .
v_call: TRBV14
clone_size: .
cdr3_aa: CASSQEFGTSSYEQYF
cdr3_nt: TGTGCCAGCAGCCAAGAATTCGGGACGAGCTCCTACGAGCAGTACTTC

j_call: TRBJ1-2
d_call: .
v_call: TRBV27
clone_size: once
cdr3_aa: CASSFLGADGYTF
cdr3_nt: TGTGCCAGCAGTTTTTTGGGGGCCGACGGCTACACCTTC

j_call: TRBJ1-1
d_call: TRBD1
v_call: TRBV30
clone_size: .
cdr3_aa: CAWHRGPRAFF
cdr3_nt: TGTGCCTGGCACAGGGGACCCCGGGCTTTCTTT

j_call: TRBJ1-5
d_call: TRBD1
v_call: TRBV6-1
clone_size: .
cdr3_aa: CASRGTGGGNQPQHF
cdr3_nt: TGTGCCAGCAGGGGAACAGGGGGCGGGAATCAGCCCCAGCATTTT

j_call: TRBJ2-1
d_call: TRBD2
v_call: TRBV4-1
clone_size: .
cdr3_aa: CASSLSGSYWDEQFF
cdr3_nt: TGCGCCAGCAGCCTTAGCGGGAGCTATTGGGATGAGCAGTTCTTC

j_call: TRBJ2-7
d_call: .
v_call: TRBV5-1
clone_size: .
cdr3_aa: CASSLLTGTPRTLGYEQYF
cdr3_nt: TGCGCCAGCAGCTTACTAACCGGGACCCCACGGACATTGGGCTACGAGCAGTACTTC

j_call: TRBJ2-2
d_call: TRBD1
v_call: TRBV7-9
clone_size: once
cdr3_aa: CASTSSPGGPGELFF
cdr3_nt: TGTGCCAGCACCTCGTCCCCAGGGGGTCCCGGGGAGCTGTTTTTT

j_call: TRBJ2-7
d_call: TRBD2
v_call: TRBV4-2
clone_size: .
cdr3_aa: CASSQGTSGYEQYF
cdr3_nt: TGTGCCAGCAGCCAAGGGACTAGCGGGTACGAGCAGTACTTC

j_call: TRBJ2-6
d_call: .
v_call: TRBV6-5
clone_size: .
cdr3_aa: CASSSRGSGANVLTF
cdr3_nt: TGTGCCAGCAGTTCCCGCGGATCCGGGGCCAACGTCCTGACTTTC

j_call: TRBJ2-7
d_call: TRBD2
v_call: TRBV2
clone_size: once
cdr3_aa: CASSDLSSGRDEQYF
cdr3_nt: TGTGCCAGCAGTGATCTGTCTAGCGGGAGGGACGAGCAGTACTTC

j_call: TRBJ2-5
d_call: .
v_call: TRBV7-6
clone_size: .
cdr3_aa: CASSTGVGGETQYF
cdr3_nt: TGTGCCAGCAGCACGGGAGTAGGAGGAGAGACCCAGTACTTC

j_call: TRBJ2-7
d_call: .
v_call: TRBV18
clone_size: .
cdr3_aa: CASAQSTGPEQYF
cdr3_nt: TGTGCCAGCGCGCAATCGACAGGTCCCGAGCAGTACTTC

j_call: TRBJ1-2
d_call: .
v_call: TRBV30
clone_size: .
cdr3_aa: CAWSISLGIGYTF
cdr3_nt: TGTGCCTGGAGTATTAGTTTAGGCATTGGCTACACCTTC

j_call: TRBJ2-7
d_call: .
v_call: TRBV29-1
clone_size: .
cdr3_aa: CSVGWAAYEQYF
cdr3_nt: TGCAGCGTTGGGTGGGCGGCTTACGAGCAGTACTTC

j_call: TRBJ2-5
d_call: .
v_call: TRBV7-8
clone_size: .
cdr3_aa: CASSPRWGRQETQYF
cdr3_nt: TGTGCCAGCAGCCCTCGGTGGGGGCGGCAAGAGACCCAGTACTTC

j_call: TRBJ2-5
d_call: .
v_call: TRBV6-1
clone_size: few
cdr3_aa: CASTVLGVSETQYF
cdr3_nt: TGTGCCAGCACCGTACTAGGTGTGAGCGAGACCCAGTACTTC

j_call: TRBJ2-7
d_call: .
v_call: TRBV19
clone_size: .
cdr3_aa: CASSARIVGPNEQYF
cdr3_nt: TGTGCCAGTAGTGCCCGAATAGTCGGCCCCAACGAGCAGTACTTC

j_call: TRBJ2-5
d_call: .
v_call: TRBV7-9
clone_size: .
cdr3_aa: CASSSRDDRETQYF
cdr3_nt: TGTGCCAGCAGCTCCCGGGACGACAGGGAGACCCAGTACTTC

j_call: TRBJ2-7
d_call: TRBD1
v_call: TRBV19
clone_size: .
cdr3_aa: CASSRQGRDEQYF
cdr3_nt: TGTGCCAGTAGCCGACAGGGGCGAGACGAGCAGTACTTC

j_call: TRBJ2-2
d_call: .
v_call: TRBV27
clone_size: .
cdr3_aa: CASSLRQNTGELFF
cdr3_nt: TGTGCCAGCAGTTTACGGCAAAACACCGGGGAGCTGTTTTTT

j_call: TRBJ2-3
d_call: TRBD1
v_call: TRBV4-2
clone_size: .
cdr3_aa: CASSQEGTGTKYTQYF
cdr3_nt: TGTGCCAGCAGCCAAGAGGGGACAGGTACCAAATATACGCAGTATTTT

j_call: TRBJ2-5
d_call: .
v_call: TRBV19
clone_size: .
cdr3_aa: CATTRGETQYF
cdr3_nt: TGTGCCACAACCCGTGGTGAGACCCAGTACTTC

j_call: TRBJ2-5
d_call: TRBD2
v_call: TRBV7-8
clone_size: .
cdr3_aa: CASSLGLAGQETQYF
cdr3_nt: TGTGCCAGCAGCTTAGGGCTAGCGGGGCAAGAGACCCAGTACTTC

j_call: TRBJ1-5
d_call: .
v_call: TRBV2
clone_size: .
cdr3_aa: CASSEIYSNQPQHF
cdr3_nt: TGTGCCAGCAGTGAAATATATAGCAATCAGCCCCAGCATTTT

j_call: TRBJ1-1
d_call: .
v_call: TRBV6-1
clone_size: once
cdr3_aa: CASSYRGFGEAFF
cdr3_nt: TGTGCCAGCAGTTATCGGGGGTTCGGAGAAGCTTTCTTT

j_call: TRBJ2-1
d_call: .
v_call: TRBV10-2
clone_size: .
cdr3_aa: CASTHTNEQFF
cdr3_nt: TGCGCCAGCACTCACACCAATGAGCAGTTCTTC

j_call: TRBJ1-2
d_call: .
v_call: TRBV10-3
clone_size: once
cdr3_aa: CAISESRGTYGYTF
cdr3_nt: TGTGCCATCAGTGAGTCACGAGGGACCTATGGCTACACCTTC

j_call: TRBJ2-2
d_call: TRBD1
v_call: TRBV14
clone_size: .
cdr3_aa: CASSHTGTGAFTGELFF
cdr3_nt: TGTGCCAGCAGTCATACCGGGACAGGGGCCTTCACCGGGGAGCTGTTTTTT

j_call: TRBJ2-2
d_call: .
v_call: TRBV11-2
clone_size: once
cdr3_aa: CASTYPDTGELFF
cdr3_nt: TGTGCCAGCACCTATCCCGACACCGGGGAGCTGTTTTTT

j_call: TRBJ2-1
d_call: .
v_call: TRBV6-4
clone_size: .
cdr3_aa: CASSVSEGAYNEQFF
cdr3_nt: TGTGCCAGCAGTGTAAGTGAAGGAGCTTACAATGAGCAGTTCTTC

j_call: TRBJ2-2
d_call: .
v_call: TRBV4-1
clone_size: .
cdr3_aa: CASSQGPAGTGELFF
cdr3_nt: TGCGCCAGCAGCCAAGGCCCCGCGGGCACCGGGGAGCTGTTTTTT

j_call: TRBJ2-3
d_call: TRBD1
v_call: TRBV5-1
clone_size: .
cdr3_aa: CASSWDRSTDTQYF
cdr3_nt: TGCGCCAGCAGCTGGGACAGAAGTACAGATACGCAGTATTTT

j_call: TRBJ2-7
d_call: .
v_call: TRBV6-6
clone_size: .
cdr3_aa: CASMGGGYEQYF
cdr3_nt: TGTGCCAGCATGGGAGGGGGCTACGAGCAGTACTTC

j_call: TRBJ2-4
d_call: .
v_call: TRBV5-6
clone_size: once
cdr3_aa: CASSLRAGLAKNIQYF
cdr3_nt: TGTGCCAGCAGCTTGAGGGCAGGGCTAGCCAAAAACATTCAGTACTTC

j_call: TRBJ2-2
d_call: .
v_call: TRBV27
clone_size: .
cdr3_aa: CASSLWLATGELFF
cdr3_nt: TGTGCCAGCAGTTTATGGCTAGCAACCGGGGAGCTGTTTTTT

j_call: TRBJ1-2
d_call: TRBD1
v_call: TRBV9
clone_size: once
cdr3_aa: CASSLTGAGYGYTF
cdr3_nt: TGTGCCAGCAGCCTTACAGGGGCCGGCTATGGCTACACCTTC

j_call: TRBJ1-3
d_call: .
v_call: TRBV19
clone_size: .
cdr3_aa: CASGTGTSGNTIYF
cdr3_nt: TGTGCCAGTGGGACCGGGACGAGCGGAAACACCATATATTTT

j_call: TRBJ2-5
d_call: .
v_call: TRBV25-1
clone_size: .
cdr3_aa: CASSNSQETQYF
cdr3_nt: TGTGCCAGCAGTAACAGCCAAGAGACCCAGTACTTC

j_call: TRBJ1-2
d_call: .
v_call: TRBV9
clone_size: .
cdr3_aa: CASSVVTNYGYTF
cdr3_nt: TGTGCCAGCAGCGTAGTAACTAACTATGGCTACACCTTC

j_call: TRBJ1-1
d_call: .
v_call: TRBV7-9
clone_size: .
cdr3_aa: CASSLSSPGGVTEAFF
cdr3_nt: TGTGCCAGCAGCTTATCGTCCCCAGGAGGGGTAACTGAAGCTTTCTTT

j_call: TRBJ2-1
d_call: TRBD2
v_call: TRBV27
clone_size: .
cdr3_aa: CASSSRTSGSRSNEQFF
cdr3_nt: TGTGCCAGCAGTTCGAGGACTAGCGGGAGTAGGTCAAATGAGCAGTTCTTC

j_call: TRBJ2-1
d_call: .
v_call: TRBV6-6
clone_size: .
cdr3_aa: CATKRATSYNEQFF
cdr3_nt: TGTGCCACGAAGCGGGCGACCTCCTACAATGAGCAGTTCTTC

j_call: TRBJ2-7
d_call: TRBD1
v_call: TRBV11-3
clone_size: .
cdr3_aa: CASSPRTGGPYEQYF
cdr3_nt: TGTGCCAGCAGCCCGAGGACAGGGGGCCCCTACGAGCAGTACTTC